This entry features one T cell receptor beta chain sequence. Primary, local recurrence and metastasis osteosarcoma tumors were taken after treatment from poor-prognosis patients. The sample originates from a study of the immune and genomic landscape of osteosarcoma. CDR3 length: 15 amino acids. Germline V gene data show CDR1 as MNHNS and CDR2 as SASEGT. With 10 bases clipped from V and 4 bases from J, the junction kept 13 bases outside the gene matches. Profiling relied on immunoSEQ multiplex PCR, and the TCRdb table lists in-frame clones only, not all of them. The sample lists approximately 490 clones; about four fifths were seen once.

The sample taken for sequencing was osteosarcoma tumor tissue from the lung. The receptor comes from a human donor with osteosarcoma. The rearrangement uses TRBV6-1 and TRBJ2-7; 10 nucleotides match TRBD2. The CDR3 nucleotides are TGTGCCACCCGAGCGGGGGGGGCATGGTATTACGAGCAGTACTTC. As protein: CATRAGGAWYYEQYF.